A single T cell receptor beta chain is shown here with its context. The data were obtained in a study of blood T cells in healthy people across ages. About the research overall: Capture via template switching afforded approximately one barcoded beta molecule per two T cells.

The V gene's germline CDR1 is SQVTM and CDR2 ANQGSEA. The CDR3 contains 15 residues. Together with a sample-barcoded 5' primer, a J-beta primer mix was included in a second PCR lasting about 7 to 12 cycles. TCRdb processed the 5' RACE reads anew with MiXCR; each CDR3 protein has one entry. The table lists some 1.5 million distinct CDR3 sequences, 35% to 45% of them singletons. Source material: blood. The source is a woman aged 18-29 years in good health. This chain connects TRBV29-1 to TRBJ2-1; 9 positions match TRBD2. The J call is uncertain, as TRBJ2-7 better fits the DNA end. The CDR3 DNA follows: TGCAGCGTTTCCCGCCGACTAGCGGACTACAATGAGCAGTACTTC. It codes for CSVSRRLADYNEQYF.